A single sample gave rise to the 17 T cell receptor beta chains below, sequenced in a study of blood T cell repertoires in COVID-19. Generated by immunoSEQ multiplex PCR, the TCRdb table keeps only in-frame clones and is missing some. The sample records about 43,000 clones, roughly 90% being singletons. Sample: peripheral blood. Receptors originate from a man in his 60s with active COVID-19.

This clone has just a few counts. The chain employs TRBV30 and TRBJ2-7, with 11 bases that match TRBD2. The CDR3 consists of 14 residues. In germline, CDR1 is GTSNPN, CDR2 SVGIG (reference sequence). Trimming at V came to 3 bases and at J to 2 bases, leaving 3 bases not matched to a gene. CDR3 in DNA: TGTGCCTGGAGAATAGCGGGAGGGACCTACGAGCAGTACTTC. It translates to CAWRIAGGTYEQYF.

This chain uses TRBV3-1 (or the pseudogene TRBV3-2) with TRBJ1-1; no firm D call. This CDR3 has 13 amino acids. CDR1 LGHDT and CDR2 YNNKEL come from the germline V gene (reference sequence). V was shortened by 2 bases and J by 1 base, with 5 bases between the two germline ends. CDR3 coding DNA: TGTGCCAGCAGCCAATCGGGGAACACTGAAGCTTTCTTT. It specifies CASSQSGNTEAFF.

The chain carries TRBV27 and TRBJ2-1, with TRBD2 matching 10 bases. The CDR3 is 15 amino acids. Germline-derived CDR1 and CDR2 are MNHEY and SMNVEV (reference sequence). V dropped 2 bases and J dropped 6; count of bases not matched to a gene: 4. The CDR3 DNA is TGTGCCAGCAGTTTAATAGCGGGAGGCGGCAATGAGCAGTTCTTC. Translating it yields CASSLIAGGGNEQFF.

The chain uses TRBV21-1 and TRBJ1-5; the table's D gene call, TRBD1, was not cross checked with the DNA. TRBV21-1 is an annotated pseudogene. The CDR3 sequence is 15 residues long. CDR3 coding DNA: TGTGCCAGCAGCAACAGGGGACATAGCAATCAGCCCCAGCATTTT. Translating it yields CASSNRGHSNQPQHF.

The chain uses TRBV11-2 and TRBJ1-6, with D unclear. The CDR3 has 13 amino acids. Germline V gives CDR1 SGHAT, CDR2 FQNNGV. The V end lost 0 bases, the J end lost 11 bases, and 8 bases lay between the germline ends. The CDR3 DNA is TGTGCCAGCAGCTTAGATCTCGAGGCACCCCTCCACTTT. Residues: CASSLDLEAPLHF.

The chain employs TRBV3-1 (or the pseudogene TRBV3-2) and TRBJ2-3, with D possibly TRBD2 on 6 matching bases. V was pared by 0 bases and J by 0 bases, with 10 bases between. The CDR3 has 16 residues. In germline, CDR1 is LGHDT, CDR2 YNNKEL (reference sequence). In nucleotides, the CDR3 is TGTGCCAGCAGCCAAGAAGGGACTTCAAGCACAGATACGCAGTATTTT. This sequence encodes CASSQEGTSSTDTQYF.

The gene calls are TRBV5-1 and TRBJ2-1, with D tentatively TRBD2 (6 bases). CDR3 length equals 15 residues. The V end lost 4 bases, the J end lost 4 bases, and 15 bases lay between the germline ends. Germline values: CDR1 SGHRS, CDR2 YFSETQ. The DNA of the CDR3 is TGCGCCAGCAGCCCCCGGGACTTCGATTACAATGAGCAGTTCTTC. It yields the protein CASSPRDFDYNEQFF.

This clone was seen a handful of times. The J gene is TRBJ1-4, the V gene TRBV11-1, with D hard to call. V lost 5 bases, J lost 2 bases, and 9 bases lay in between. Looked up from germline, CDR1 is SGHAT and CDR2 is FQDESV (reference sequence). This CDR3 comprises 14 residues. The CDR3 protein is CASSRGRTNEKLFF. The CDR3 DNA reads TGTGCCAGCAGCCGAGGTCGCACTAATGAAAAACTGTTTTTT.

The chain uses TRBV3-1 (or the pseudogene TRBV3-2) and TRBJ2-3; TRBD2 aligns across 14 bases. Germline V CDR1 and CDR2: LGHDT, YNNKEL (reference sequence). Trimming removed 4 bases from V and 2 bases from J; junction bases left unmatched: 11. The length of the CDR3 is 19 residues. CDR3 DNA sequence: TGTGCCAGCAGCCGATTAGGACTAGCGGGAGGACCCGACACAGATACGCAGTATTTT. It translates to CASSRLGLAGGPDTDTQYF.

The chain recombines TRBV4-1 with TRBJ1-3, with 7 bases identical to TRBD1. Germline CDR1 MGHRA, CDR2 YSYEKL. V dropped 3 bases and J dropped 6; count of bases not matched to a gene: 8. This CDR3 contains 15 residues. In nucleotides, the CDR3 is TGCGCCAGCAGCCAGCCCGACAGGGAACTAAACACCATATATTTT. Encoded protein: CASSQPDRELNTIYF.

The chain recombines TRBV3-1 (or the pseudogene TRBV3-2) with TRBJ1-4; a weak D match, TRBD1 (5 bases). The V and J ends lost 0 bases and 8 bases respectively, with 13 bases between them. The CDR3 extends over 15 amino acids. Germline V lookup: CDR1 LGHDT, CDR2 YNNKEL (reference sequence). The chain's CDR3 is CASSQESGFGEKLFF. CDR3 bases: TGTGCCAGCAGCCAAGAGTCAGGGTTTGGAGAAAAACTGTTTTTT.

The chain recombines TRBV4-1 with TRBJ2-2, with 9 nucleotides matching TRBD1. The length of the CDR3 is 17 residues. V was pared by 0 bases and J by 5 bases, with 7 bases of the junction left unmatched. CDR1 is MGHRA and CDR2 is YSYEKL in the germline V gene. The CDR3 loop reads CASSQDVGQGLTGELFF. CDR3 DNA sequence: TGCGCCAGCAGCCAAGATGTGGGACAGGGTCTTACCGGGGAGCTGTTTTTT.

The CDR3 DNA sequence: TGCAGTGCTAGAGATTTTCCAGAAGCTTTCTTT. It yields the protein CSARDFPEAFF. The chain recombines TRBV20-1 with TRBJ1-1; D call uncertain. Looked up from germline, CDR1 is DFQATT and CDR2 is SNEGSKA (reference sequence). Trimming removed 0 bases from V and 8 bases from J, with 7 bases in between. The CDR3 is made up of 11 amino acids.

The chain employs TRBV29-1 and TRBJ1-1, with D possibly matching TRBD1 (6 bases). CDR3 length: 12 amino acids. CDR1 SQVTM and CDR2 ANQGSEA come from the germline V gene. The ends were cut back, 7 bases at V and 1 base at J, with 10 bases in the middle. The CDR3 DNA sequence: TGCAGCGGGGGGCTAGCGAACACTGAAGCTTTCTTT. Amino acids: CSGGLANTEAFF.

In nucleotides, the CDR3 is TGTGCCAGCTCACCCAGGGAGGCCTACGAGCAGTACTTC. Translation: CASSPREAYEQYF. The chain uses TRBV18 and TRBJ2-7, with D possibly matching TRBD2 (6 bases). The V end lost 3 bases, the J end lost 2 bases, and 8 bases lay between the germline ends. The CDR3 runs 13 residues. Germline CDR1 is KGHSH and CDR2 is LQKENI. Together with reference TRBV18 and TRBJ2-7, the CDR3 gives the full variable domain: NAGVMQNPRHLVRRRGQEARLRCSPMKGHSHVYWYRQLPEEGLKFMVYLQKENIIDESGMPKERFSAEFPKEGPSILRIQQVVRGDSAAYFCASSPREAYEQYFGPGTRLTVT.

This rearrangement joins TRBV28 to TRBJ1-5, with D perhaps matching TRBD1 (5 bases). The CDR3 contains 15 residues. The germline gives CDR1 MDHEN, CDR2 SYDVKM. V lost 2 bases, J lost 5 bases, and 13 bases lay in between. CDR3 region: CASSLRGFKDQPQHF. DNA for the CDR3: TGTGCCAGCAGTTTACGGGGGTTCAAGGATCAGCCCCAGCATTTT.

V usage is TRBV5-5 and J usage is TRBJ1-2; D remains unclear. Germline V gene data show CDR1 as SGHKS and CDR2 as YYEKEE (reference sequence). The length of the CDR3 is 14 residues. Trimming removed 0 bases at V and 5 bases at J, with 11 bases between. The CDR3 DNA reads TGTGCCAGCAGCTTGGGGACTGCCTCGTATGGCTACACCTTC. Its protein is CASSLGTASYGYTF.